These 22 T cell receptor beta chains were sequenced from one sample in a study of blood T cell repertoires in COVID-19. Clones were read by immunoSEQ multiplex PCR, and TCRdb kept only the in-frame ones, dropping some. Altogether 250,000 to 400,000 clones are present, approximately 88% being singletons, with the ten largest covering approximately 1.8%. Source material: peripheral blood. These receptors all come from a woman aged 25-40 years with COVID-19, enrolled during active disease.

The chain couples TRBV6-6 to TRBJ1-5; 10 nucleotides line up with TRBD1. After removal of 5 bases from V and 5 bases from J, the junction contained 3 bases not matched to a gene. Looked up from germline, CDR1 is MNHNY and CDR2 is SVGAGI (reference sequence). This CDR3 contains 14 residues. CDR3 coding DNA: TGTGCCAGCAGTGACAGGGGGCGAGATCAGCCCCAGCATTTT. The encoded protein is CASSDRGRDQPQHF.

The chain recombines TRBV24-1 with TRBJ2-1; D may be TRBD1 (6 bases). The CDR3 runs 15 residues. V gave up 9 bases and J gave up 0 bases, with 14 bases separating them. The V gene's germline CDR1 is KGHDR and CDR2 SFDVKD. The CDR3 spells CATAEGETSYNEQFF. The DNA of the CDR3 is TGTGCCACCGCTGAGGGGGAAACCTCCTACAATGAGCAGTTCTTC.

This sequence joins TRBV9 and TRBJ2-3, with 8 bases aligning to TRBD2. Germline V gene data show CDR1 as SGDLS and CDR2 as YYNGEE. The CDR3 contains 16 residues. After removal of 4 bases from V and 2 bases from J, the junction contained 9 bases not matched to a gene. CDR3 sequence (DNA): TGTGCCAGCAGCCAGAGATCGGGACTAGACACAGATACGCAGTATTTT. The encoded protein is CASSQRSGLDTDTQYF.

V and J are TRBV6-5 and TRBJ1-2, with TRBD1 matching 7 bases. The CDR3 is made up of 15 amino acids. Germline CDR1 reads MNHEY; CDR2 reads SVGAGI. The trim removed 4 bases at V and 3 bases at J, leaving 8 bases unmatched. The CDR3 here is CASSSPGQNYYGYTF. The CDR3, as DNA: TGTGCCAGCAGTTCCCCGGGACAGAATTACTATGGCTACACCTTC.

The rearrangement joins TRBV11-3 to TRBJ2-1, with D perhaps matching TRBD1 (6 bases). V lost 3 bases to trimming and J lost 6 bases, with 15 bases between them. The CDR3 covers 15 residues. Germline CDR1 SGHNT, CDR2 YENEEA. CDR3 protein: CASSFVSQGSNEQFF. CDR3 bases: TGTGCCAGCAGCTTCGTATCACAGGGTAGCAATGAGCAGTTCTTC.

With respect to this clone: Other nucleotide sequences in the sample specify the same CDR3. The V and J genes are TRBV6-5 and TRBJ1-2; D is perhaps TRBD1 (5 bases). The CDR3 is made up of 13 amino acids. From germline, CDR1 is MNHEY and CDR2 SVGAGI. The V end lost 5 bases, the J end lost 0 bases, and 7 bases lay between the germline ends. The CDR3 region is CASSMTANYGYTF. CDR3 sequence (DNA): TGTGCCAGCAGTATGACAGCTAACTATGGCTACACCTTC.

This clone was detected only a few times. The chain carries TRBV19 and TRBJ2-1; the match to TRBD1 covers 8 bases. The CDR3 extends over 14 amino acids. CDR1 and CDR2 (germline): LNHDA, SQIVND (reference sequence). V lost 5 bases and J lost 2; bases outside the gene matches: 2. CDR3 sequence: CASSRQGTYNEQFF. CDR3 in DNA: TGTGCCAGTAGTCGACAGGGGACCTACAATGAGCAGTTCTTC.

The rearrangement links TRBV30 to TRBJ1-2; D is undetermined. CDR1 and CDR2 from the germline V gene are GTSNPN and SVGIG (reference sequence). The CDR3 covers 13 residues. The V gene lost 0 bases and the J gene lost 5 bases, with 10 bases spanning the gap. The DNA for the CDR3 is TGTGCCTGGAGTGTATCTGAGGTTTATGGCTACACCTTC. It is translated as CAWSVSEVYGYTF.

The rearrangement links TRBV2 to TRBJ2-7; TRBD2 matches at 8 bases. From germline, CDR1 is SNHLY and CDR2 FYNNEI. The CDR3 extends over 15 amino acids. J was trimmed by 0 bases and V by 6 bases; bases with no gene match: 7. The CDR3 DNA sequence: TGTGCCAGCAGGAAGGAGCGGGGGCCCTCCTACGAGCAGTACTTC. Amino acid sequence: CASRKERGPSYEQYF.

The V and J genes are TRBV5-4 and TRBJ1-2; 7 bases are shared with TRBD1. This CDR3 contains 15 residues. The J segment lost 1 base and the V segment lost 0 bases, leaving 3 bases of the junction unmatched. CDR1 SGHNT and CDR2 YYREEE come from the germline V gene (reference sequence). The CDR3 region is CASSLGQGYNYGYTF. The CDR3 nucleotides read TGTGCCAGCAGCTTGGGACAGGGCTATAACTATGGCTACACCTTC.

V gene TRBV18 combines with J gene TRBJ2-7, with 8 bases aligning to TRBD2. The CDR3 covers 15 residues. V was pared by 4 bases and J by 4 bases, with 9 bases of the junction left unmatched. Looked up from germline, CDR1 is KGHSH and CDR2 is LQKENI. CDR3 in amino acids: CASSLTGTSLYEQYF. The CDR3 coding sequence is TGTGCCAGCTCACTTACCGGGACTAGTCTTTACGAGCAGTACTTC.

This chain uses TRBV2 with TRBJ2-3, with TRBD1 as a possible D gene (5 bases). Trimming took off 7 bases at V and 7 bases at J, with 12 bases between the two ends. CDR3 length equals 12 residues. Per germline, CDR1 SNHLY and CDR2 FYNNEI. The DNA for the CDR3 is TGTGCCAGCATGGTGGGGCAAAATACGCAGTATTTT. Amino acid sequence: CASMVGQNTQYF.

The rearrangement joins TRBV5-1 to TRBJ2-7; 10 bases are a match to TRBD1. In germline, CDR1 is SGHRS, CDR2 YFSETQ. With V trimmed by 1 base and J by 7 bases, 8 bases remained unmatched. The CDR3 totals 15 residues. CDR3 DNA sequence: TGCGCCAGCAGCTTGCCTCAGACAGGGGGCGGGGAGCAGTACTTC. Protein product: CASSLPQTGGGEQYF.

The V call is TRBV19, the J call TRBJ2-7, with TRBD2 matching 11 bases. Germline V gene lookup returns CDR1 LNHDA and CDR2 SQIVND (reference sequence). Germline trimming cut 4 bases from V and 2 bases from J; bases unmatched to any gene: 4. The CDR3 consists of 15 residues. Written as DNA, the CDR3 is TGTGCCAGTAGTACCTTAGCGGGGGGGGCCTACGAGCAGTACTTC. Translated, it gives CASSTLAGGAYEQYF.

CDR3 amino acids: CASRTDRVSGYTF. The CDR3 bases are TGTGCCAGCAGGACTGACAGGGTATCCGGCTACACCTTC. This chain links TRBV5-4 with TRBJ1-2; 7 bases agree with TRBD1. The CDR3 consists of 13 residues. V was pared by 5 bases and J by 8 bases, with 9 bases of the junction left unmatched. Germline values: CDR1 SGHNT, CDR2 YYREEE (reference sequence).

The chain links TRBV19 to TRBJ2-7, with a possible D match to TRBD2 (6 bases). The CDR3 consists of 16 residues. Per the germline V gene, CDR1 is LNHDA and CDR2 is SQIVND (reference sequence). Between the trimmed V and J ends, which lost 2 bases and 2 bases, there was a span of 16 bases. Written as DNA, the CDR3 is TGTGCCAGTAGTATAAGCGGGCCGTCTACCACCTACGAGCAGTACTTC. It yields the protein CASSISGPSTTYEQYF.

The chain joins TRBV3-1 (or the pseudogene TRBV3-2) to TRBJ1-6; 7 positions agree with TRBD1. This CDR3 is built from 15 residues. Per germline, CDR1 LGHDT and CDR2 YNNKEL (reference sequence). The V segment lost 5 bases and the J segment 6 bases; nucleotides outside the gene matches: 7. Here the CDR3 DNA reads TGTGCCAGCAGCATAACGGGACAGACTAATTCACCCCTCCACTTT. Protein product: CASSITGQTNSPLHF.

The chain uses TRBV7-8 and TRBJ2-1, with D possibly TRBD2 on 5 matching bases. Trimming removed 1 base at V and 3 bases at J, with 13 bases between. Germline V gene lookup returns CDR1 SGHVS and CDR2 FQNEAQ. The CDR3 has 16 amino acids. The CDR3 protein is CASSLGSSSFYNEQFF. DNA of the CDR3: TGTGCCAGCAGCTTAGGCTCTAGCTCCTTCTACAATGAGCAGTTCTTC.

This clone was found once. The chain uses TRBV14 and TRBJ1-1; D is unresolved. Germline V gene sequence: CDR1 SGHDN, CDR2 FVKESK. The CDR3 consists of 12 residues. Trimming cost V 3 bases and J 5 bases, with 7 bases left between them. CDR3 region: CASSQAWTEAFF. The CDR3 region has the DNA TGTGCCAGCAGCCAGGCATGGACTGAAGCTTTCTTT.

The chain links TRBV7-9 to TRBJ1-2; no definite D call. Germline CDR1 and CDR2: SEHNR and FQNEAQ (reference sequence). V lost 5 bases, J lost 5 bases, and 15 bases lay in between. The CDR3 covers 14 residues. CDR3 DNA: TGTGCCAGCAGCCGAAGAGGGTTATGGTATGGCTACACCTTC. It encodes CASSRRGLWYGYTF.

This chain links TRBV28 with TRBJ1-1, with 8 bases matching TRBD1. V trimming: 3 bases; J trimming: 3 bases; junction bases outside the gene matches: 6. Germline V gene data show CDR1 as MDHEN and CDR2 as SYDVKM. The CDR3 has 15 amino acids. The CDR3 is CASSFRQGAYTEAFF. CDR3 in DNA: TGTGCCAGCAGTTTCCGGCAGGGGGCTTACACTGAAGCTTTCTTT.

The chain links TRBV5-1 to TRBJ2-2, with 7 nucleotides matching TRBD1. There are 14 residues in the CDR3. Germline CDR1 SGHRS, CDR2 YFSETQ. Germline trimming cut 9 bases from V and 2 bases from J; bases unmatched to any gene: 7. CDR3 sequence reads: CATRDRSNTGELFF. CDR3 DNA: TGCGCCACTCGGGACAGATCAAACACCGGGGAGCTGTTTTTT.